This TCR beta chain was sequenced in a study of control samples from healthy donors and cancer patients. Produced via immunoSEQ multiplex PCR; TCRdb's table is partial and in-frame only. The sample lists about 120,000 clones; 80% to 90% were seen once. This clone was detected only once. The sequenced sample was blood. The TCR sequence derives from a man in his forties or fifties in good health.

The CDR3 protein is CASSPGGGSNTEAFF. The CDR3 nucleotides read TGTGCCAGCTCACCGGGCGGAGGATCGAACACTGAAGCTTTCTTT. The rearrangement uses TRBV18 and TRBJ1-1; no definite D call. V was cut by 3 bases and J by 1 base, with 12 bases left in between. The CDR3 is made up of 15 amino acids. Germline V gene lookup returns CDR1 KGHSH and CDR2 LQKENI.